A selection of T cell receptor beta chains follows, all from one sample in a study of beta chain features in type 1 diabetes. Clones were sequenced by immunoSEQ multiplex PCR, and TCRdb holds only the in-frame ones, with some missing. In the table there are about 330,000 clones, approximately 9.9% of which are singletons. The sample was naive CD4+ T cells from blood. The receptor set was obtained from a woman aged 25-40 years in good health. Each CDR3 is given with its conserved first and last residue. Fields, in order: D gene, J gene, V gene, clone size, CDR3 DNA, CDR3 protein. The D gene is left open where the match is weak. Clone size is given for some rows only: seen once, a few or many times, or a class if the clone is expanded.

d_gene: TRBD1; j_gene: TRBJ2-7; v_gene: TRBV18; abundance: .; CDR3nt: TGTGCCAGCTCCTCTATATCCGGGACAGGTGACTACGAGCAGTACTTC; CDR3aa: CASSSISGTGDYEQYF
d_gene: .; j_gene: TRBJ2-6; v_gene: TRBV6-5; abundance: few; CDR3nt: TGTGCCAGCAGTTATAGTCGCTCTGGGGCCAACGTCCTGACTTTC; CDR3aa: CASSYSRSGANVLTF
d_gene: TRBD1; j_gene: TRBJ1-4; v_gene: TRBV19; abundance: .; CDR3nt: TGTGCCAGTAGTTATTGGAGGACAGGGACGAATGAAAAACTGTTTTTT; CDR3aa: CASSYWRTGTNEKLFF
d_gene: TRBD2; j_gene: TRBJ2-1; v_gene: TRBV7-3; abundance: .; CDR3nt: TGTGCCAGCGGGTCCGGGCTAGCGGGTTCGAATGAGCAGTTCTTC; CDR3aa: CASGSGLAGSNEQFF
d_gene: TRBD1; j_gene: TRBJ1-4; v_gene: TRBV5-6; abundance: few; CDR3nt: TGTGCCAGCAGCATCATGACAGGGCAAGAAGGTGAAAAACTGTTTTTT; CDR3aa: CASSIMTGQEGEKLFF
d_gene: TRBD1; j_gene: TRBJ2-1; v_gene: TRBV28; abundance: .; CDR3nt: TGTGCCAGCAGTCTGACAGGGGTTTCCCGCAATGAGCAGTTCTTC; CDR3aa: CASSLTGVSRNEQFF
d_gene: TRBD2; j_gene: TRBJ2-1; v_gene: TRBV5-4; abundance: few; CDR3nt: TGTGCCAGCAGCTTGGGCGCTAGCGGGGGCTACAATGAGCAGTTCTTC; CDR3aa: CASSLGASGGYNEQFF
d_gene: TRBD2; j_gene: TRBJ2-3; v_gene: TRBV29-1; abundance: .; CDR3nt: TGCAGCGTAGCAACTAGCGGGAGTACAGATACGCAGTATTTT; CDR3aa: CSVATSGSTDTQYF
d_gene: TRBD1; j_gene: TRBJ2-1; v_gene: TRBV19; abundance: few; CDR3nt: TGTGCCAGTAGTAGTGTGACAGGGATCAATGAGCAGTTCTTC; CDR3aa: CASSSVTGINEQFF
d_gene: .; j_gene: TRBJ2-5; v_gene: TRBV7-2; abundance: few; CDR3nt: TGTGCCAGCAGCTTAGGGCAAATCCAAGAGACCCAGTACTTC; CDR3aa: CASSLGQIQETQYF
d_gene: TRBD1; j_gene: TRBJ1-1; v_gene: TRBV4-3; abundance: .; CDR3nt: TGCGCCAGCAGCCTAAAGGAGGGGGCGAGGTGGATTAACACTGAAGCTTTCTTT; CDR3aa: CASSLKEGARWINTEAFF
d_gene: .; j_gene: TRBJ2-3; v_gene: TRBV11-2; abundance: .; CDR3nt: TGTGCCAGCAGCTTAGCCCTGAGCACAGATACGCAGTATTTT; CDR3aa: CASSLALSTDTQYF
d_gene: .; j_gene: TRBJ1-3; v_gene: TRBV29-1; abundance: .; CDR3nt: TGCAGCGTTGCGTCTGCTAGCTCTGGAAACACCATATATTTT; CDR3aa: CSVASASSGNTIYF
d_gene: TRBD1; j_gene: TRBJ2-1; v_gene: TRBV5-4; abundance: few; CDR3nt: TGTGCCAGCAGCGGGACAGGGTTTGTTGAGCAGTTCTTC; CDR3aa: CASSGTGFVEQFF
d_gene: .; j_gene: TRBJ2-2; v_gene: TRBV5-1; abundance: .; CDR3nt: TGCGCCAGCGGCCGGGACTCTGACACCGGGGAGCTGTTTTTT; CDR3aa: CASGRDSDTGELFF
d_gene: .; j_gene: TRBJ1-1; v_gene: TRBV6-5; abundance: .; CDR3nt: TGTGCCAGCAGTTACGCGGGGCGGGGGGGAACTGAAGCTTTCTTT; CDR3aa: CASSYAGRGGTEAFF
d_gene: .; j_gene: TRBJ1-5; v_gene: TRBV7-9; abundance: .; CDR3nt: TGTGCCAGCAGCTTAAGCCACGGCAATCAGCCCCAGCATTTT; CDR3aa: CASSLSHGNQPQHF
d_gene: TRBD1; j_gene: TRBJ1-1; v_gene: TRBV28; abundance: .; CDR3nt: TGTGCCAGCAGTTTCGTGACAGGGGGCACTGAAGCTTTCTTT; CDR3aa: CASSFVTGGTEAFF
d_gene: .; j_gene: TRBJ1-1; v_gene: TRBV4-1; abundance: .; CDR3nt: TGCGCCAGCAGCCTCGGACAGTCGAACACTGAAGCTTTCTTT; CDR3aa: CASSLGQSNTEAFF
d_gene: TRBD2; j_gene: TRBJ2-7; v_gene: TRBV28; abundance: .; CDR3nt: TGTGCCAGCAGTTTACCTAGCGGGAGATCCGACGAGCAGTACTTC; CDR3aa: CASSLPSGRSDEQYF
d_gene: .; j_gene: TRBJ1-3; v_gene: TRBV29-1; abundance: few; CDR3nt: TGCAGCGTTGCCCTGTTGAACAGTGGAAACACCATATATTTT; CDR3aa: CSVALLNSGNTIYF
d_gene: .; j_gene: TRBJ2-2; v_gene: TRBV5-1; abundance: .; CDR3nt: TGCGCCAGCAGCTTGGAAAGGGGGAACACCGGGGAGCTGTTTTTT; CDR3aa: CASSLERGNTGELFF
d_gene: TRBD2; j_gene: TRBJ2-4; v_gene: TRBV4-1; abundance: .; CDR3nt: TGCGCCAGCAGCCATGCCCTGCGATCGGCGGGAGGGCCCCACATTCAGTACTTC; CDR3aa: CASSHALRSAGGPHIQYF
d_gene: .; j_gene: TRBJ1-4; v_gene: TRBV30; abundance: .; CDR3nt: TGTGCCTGGAAAGCCTGGACAGCAACAAATGAAAAACTGTTTTTT; CDR3aa: CAWKAWTATNEKLFF
d_gene: .; j_gene: TRBJ1-1; v_gene: TRBV2; abundance: .; CDR3nt: TGTGCCAGCACCCCCGAGGGGGACACTGAAGCTTTCTTT; CDR3aa: CASTPEGDTEAFF
d_gene: TRBD2; j_gene: TRBJ2-1; v_gene: TRBV30; abundance: few; CDR3nt: TGTGCCTGGAAACTAGCGGGAGTTTTCGATGAGCAGTTCTTC; CDR3aa: CAWKLAGVFDEQFF
d_gene: .; j_gene: TRBJ2-5; v_gene: TRBV7-2; abundance: .; CDR3nt: TGTGCCAGCGGTATGGGGCAGGAGACCCAGTACTTC; CDR3aa: CASGMGQETQYF
d_gene: TRBD2; j_gene: TRBJ2-5; v_gene: TRBV5-1; abundance: .; CDR3nt: TGCGCCAGCAGCCCAGGATCTAGCGGCCAAGAGACCCAGTACTTC; CDR3aa: CASSPGSSGQETQYF
d_gene: TRBD1; j_gene: TRBJ2-7; v_gene: TRBV18; abundance: few; CDR3nt: TGTGCCAGCTCACGGGGACAGGGGGTTTCGTACGAGCAGTACTTC; CDR3aa: CASSRGQGVSYEQYF
d_gene: TRBD1; j_gene: TRBJ2-5; v_gene: TRBV25-1; abundance: few; CDR3nt: TGTGCCAGCAGTGGCGGGACAGGTCTTTTAGAGCAGTACTTC; CDR3aa: CASSGGTGLLEQYF
d_gene: TRBD2; j_gene: TRBJ2-7; v_gene: TRBV4-1; abundance: .; CDR3nt: TGCGCCAGCAGCCAAGATAGTCCCACTAGCGGGAGTGTATACGAGCAGTACTTC; CDR3aa: CASSQDSPTSGSVYEQYF
d_gene: TRBD2; j_gene: TRBJ2-1; v_gene: TRBV27; abundance: few; CDR3nt: TGTGCCAGCAGGACTAGCGGGGTCACCTACAATGAGCAGTTCTTC; CDR3aa: CASRTSGVTYNEQFF
d_gene: TRBD2; j_gene: TRBJ2-3; v_gene: TRBV7-2; abundance: .; CDR3nt: TGTGCCAGCAGCTTAGGAGGACTAGCGGGCACAGATACGCAGTATTTT; CDR3aa: CASSLGGLAGTDTQYF
d_gene: .; j_gene: TRBJ1-1; v_gene: TRBV6-5; abundance: .; CDR3nt: TGTGCCAGCAGTTACTCGAGAGGGCTCGGCGCTGAAGCTTTCTTT; CDR3aa: CASSYSRGLGAEAFF
d_gene: .; j_gene: TRBJ1-1; v_gene: TRBV7-2; abundance: few; CDR3nt: TGTGCCAGCAGTTCCAGAGAGGCACCGAACACTGAAGCTTTCTTT; CDR3aa: CASSSREAPNTEAFF
d_gene: TRBD2; j_gene: TRBJ2-2; v_gene: TRBV27; abundance: once; CDR3nt: TGTGCCAGCAGTTTAACCTGGACTAGCGGGAGAACCGGGGAGCTGTTTTTT; CDR3aa: CASSLTWTSGRTGELFF
d_gene: .; j_gene: TRBJ2-1; v_gene: TRBV9; abundance: few; CDR3nt: TGTGCCAGCAGCGCCGGGGGACGCCTCAATGAGCAGTTCTTC; CDR3aa: CASSAGGRLNEQFF
d_gene: TRBD1; j_gene: TRBJ2-5; v_gene: TRBV9; abundance: .; CDR3nt: TGTGCCAGCAGCGTGGATCACCCCGGGACAGGACAGGAGACCCAGTACTTC; CDR3aa: CASSVDHPGTGQETQYF
d_gene: .; j_gene: TRBJ2-3; v_gene: TRBV28; abundance: .; CDR3nt: TGTGCCAGCAGTTTACGGGAGGATACGCAGTATTTT; CDR3aa: CASSLREDTQYF
d_gene: TRBD2; j_gene: TRBJ2-1; v_gene: TRBV7-3; abundance: .; CDR3nt: TGTGCCAGCAGCTCCGCCGGGACTAGCGGGTACAATGAGCAGTTCTTC; CDR3aa: CASSSAGTSGYNEQFF
d_gene: TRBD1; j_gene: TRBJ2-3; v_gene: TRBV18; abundance: .; CDR3nt: TGTGCCAGCTCACCAGGGACAGGGGGCACAGATACGCAGTATTTT; CDR3aa: CASSPGTGGTDTQYF
d_gene: TRBD1; j_gene: TRBJ2-3; v_gene: TRBV10-3; abundance: .; CDR3nt: TGTGCCATCAGGTCGGGACAGAACACAGATACGCAGTATTTT; CDR3aa: CAIRSGQNTDTQYF
d_gene: TRBD2; j_gene: TRBJ2-1; v_gene: TRBV5-4; abundance: few; CDR3nt: TGTGCCAGCAGCTTGACGATGCTAGCGGGAGTTAATCTGAGTGAGCAGTTCTTC; CDR3aa: CASSLTMLAGVNLSEQFF
d_gene: .; j_gene: TRBJ1-5; v_gene: TRBV7-9; abundance: .; CDR3nt: TGTGCCAGCAGCTTCGGGTCACCAAATCAGCCCCAGCATTTT; CDR3aa: CASSFGSPNQPQHF
d_gene: .; j_gene: TRBJ2-3; v_gene: TRBV10-3; abundance: .; CDR3nt: TGTGCCATCAGTGATATTGGCGGAAGCACAGATACGCAGTATTTT; CDR3aa: CAISDIGGSTDTQYF
d_gene: .; j_gene: TRBJ2-7; v_gene: TRBV29-1; abundance: .; CDR3nt: TGCAGCGTTTCAGCGGGTGTCTCCTACGAGCAGTACTTC; CDR3aa: CSVSAGVSYEQYF
d_gene: .; j_gene: TRBJ1-2; v_gene: TRBV28; abundance: few; CDR3nt: TGTGCCAGCAGTTCGAACAGGGCCCGTGATGGTAATGGCTACACCTTC; CDR3aa: CASSSNRARDGNGYTF
d_gene: TRBD1; j_gene: TRBJ2-7; v_gene: TRBV5-4; abundance: few; CDR3nt: TGTGCCAGCAGCTTGGGGACAGGGCCGCGCTTCGGGTACGAGCAGTACTTC; CDR3aa: CASSLGTGPRFGYEQYF
d_gene: TRBD2; j_gene: TRBJ2-1; v_gene: TRBV18; abundance: .; CDR3nt: TGTGCCAGCTCACCATCGCGGGAGGGCCGCGGTGAGCAGTTCTTC; CDR3aa: CASSPSREGRGEQFF
d_gene: .; j_gene: TRBJ2-1; v_gene: TRBV2; abundance: few; CDR3nt: TGTGCCAGCAGCGCAGACAGGAATCCGAATGAGCAGTTCTTC; CDR3aa: CASSADRNPNEQFF
d_gene: TRBD1; j_gene: TRBJ2-2; v_gene: TRBV6-1; abundance: .; CDR3nt: TGTGCCAGCAGTGAAAGGGGACAGGGGAACACCGGGGAGCTGTTTTTT; CDR3aa: CASSERGQGNTGELFF
d_gene: TRBD1; j_gene: TRBJ1-1; v_gene: TRBV27; abundance: .; CDR3nt: TGTGCCAGCGGTCCAAGACAGGGGACCTACACTGAAGCTTTCTTT; CDR3aa: CASGPRQGTYTEAFF
d_gene: .; j_gene: TRBJ2-7; v_gene: TRBV15; abundance: .; CDR3nt: TGTGCCACCAGCAGAGATAACGGGAACTACGAGCAGTACTTC; CDR3aa: CATSRDNGNYEQYF
d_gene: .; j_gene: TRBJ2-5; v_gene: TRBV5-1; abundance: few; CDR3nt: TGCGCCAGCAGCCTACCCCTCCAAGAGACCCAGTACTTC; CDR3aa: CASSLPLQETQYF
d_gene: TRBD2; j_gene: TRBJ2-7; v_gene: TRBV10-3; abundance: .; CDR3nt: TGTGCCATCAGTGAGTCGGTAGGTAGCGGGAGTTTGTACGAGCAGTACTTC; CDR3aa: CAISESVGSGSLYEQYF
d_gene: .; j_gene: TRBJ2-7; v_gene: TRBV7-2; abundance: .; CDR3nt: TGTGCCAGCAGCCCGGACTACAGCTCCTACGAGCAGTACTTC; CDR3aa: CASSPDYSSYEQYF
d_gene: .; j_gene: TRBJ2-1; v_gene: TRBV7-2; abundance: .; CDR3nt: TGTGCCAGCAGCGCTCGGAGCTCCTACAATGAGCAGTTCTTC; CDR3aa: CASSARSSYNEQFF
d_gene: TRBD1; j_gene: TRBJ1-3; v_gene: TRBV5-1; abundance: few; CDR3nt: TGCGCCAGCAGCTTAGGACAGGGAGCTCGTGGAAACACCATATATTTT; CDR3aa: CASSLGQGARGNTIYF
d_gene: TRBD1; j_gene: TRBJ2-7; v_gene: TRBV6-5; abundance: .; CDR3nt: TGTGCCAGCAGTTTAAGACAGGGTCTCTACGAGCAGTACTTC; CDR3aa: CASSLRQGLYEQYF
d_gene: TRBD1; j_gene: TRBJ1-5; v_gene: TRBV30; abundance: few; CDR3nt: TGTGCCTGGAATCGCGGGACAGCACTTAATCAGCCCCAGCATTTT; CDR3aa: CAWNRGTALNQPQHF